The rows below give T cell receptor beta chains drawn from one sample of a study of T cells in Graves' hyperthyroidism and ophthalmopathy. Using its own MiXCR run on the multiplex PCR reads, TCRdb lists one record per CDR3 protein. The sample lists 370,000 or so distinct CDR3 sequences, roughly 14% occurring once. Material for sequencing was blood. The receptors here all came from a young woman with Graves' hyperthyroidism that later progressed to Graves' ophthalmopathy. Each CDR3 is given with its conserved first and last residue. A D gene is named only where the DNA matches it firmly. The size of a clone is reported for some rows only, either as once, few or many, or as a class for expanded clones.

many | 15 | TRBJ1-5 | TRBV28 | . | CASSPNGGRNQPQHF | TGTGCCAGCAGTCCCAATGGGGGGCGCAATCAGCCCCAGCATTTT
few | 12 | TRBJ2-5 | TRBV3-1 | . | CASSQELETQYF | TGTGCCAGCAGCCAAGAATTGGAGACCCAGTACTTC
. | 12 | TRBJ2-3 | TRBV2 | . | CASSEARYTQYF | TGTGCCAGCAGTGAAGCGAGGTATACGCAGTATTTT
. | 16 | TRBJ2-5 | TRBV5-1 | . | CASSFHLGPKEETQYF | TGCGCCAGCAGCTTCCATTTAGGACCTAAGGAAGAGACCCAGTACTTC
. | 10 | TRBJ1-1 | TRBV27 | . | CASGGTEAFF | TGTGCCAGCGGGGGGACTGAAGCTTTCTTT
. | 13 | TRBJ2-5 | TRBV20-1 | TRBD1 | CSAFRQGQETQYF | TGCAGTGCCTTCAGACAGGGGCAAGAGACCCAGTACTTC
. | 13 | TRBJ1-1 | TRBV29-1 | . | CSVRGVSGTEAFF | TGCAGCGTCCGGGGGGTCTCGGGCACTGAAGCTTTCTTT
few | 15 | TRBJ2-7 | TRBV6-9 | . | CASRNPGHPHYEQYF | TGTGCCAGCCGTAATCCGGGACACCCTCACTACGAGCAGTACTTC
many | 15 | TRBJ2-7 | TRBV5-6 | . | CASSWERQEFYEQYF | TGTGCCAGCAGCTGGGAGAGACAGGAATTTTACGAGCAGTACTTC
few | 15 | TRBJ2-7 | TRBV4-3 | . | CASSQRQGGTYEQYF | TGCGCCAGCAGCCAACGACAGGGAGGGACCTACGAGCAGTACTTC
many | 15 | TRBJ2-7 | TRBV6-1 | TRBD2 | CASSSGTSHRYEQYF | TGTGCCAGCAGTTCCGGGACTAGCCATCGGTACGAGCAGTACTTC
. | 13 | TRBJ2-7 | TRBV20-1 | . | CSAKAWDQYEQYF | TGCAGTGCTAAGGCCTGGGACCAATACGAGCAGTACTTC
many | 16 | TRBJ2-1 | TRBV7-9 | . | CASSLAGISSYNEQFF | TGTGCCAGCAGCTTAGCAGGGATTAGCTCCTACAATGAGCAGTTCTTC
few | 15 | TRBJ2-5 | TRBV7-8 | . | CASSYKRLGLETQYF | TGTGCCAGCAGCTACAAACGCCTGGGGTTAGAGACCCAGTACTTC
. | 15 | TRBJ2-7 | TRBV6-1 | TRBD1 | CASSPLDRPSNEQYF | TGTGCCAGCAGCCCCCTGGACAGGCCCTCCAATGAGCAGTACTTC
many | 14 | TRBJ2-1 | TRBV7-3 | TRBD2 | CASSTDSGTSEQFF | TGTGCCAGCAGCACTGACTCCGGGACTAGCGAGCAGTTCTTC
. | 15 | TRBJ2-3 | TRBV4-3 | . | CASSQDNGGSDTQYF | TGCGCCAGCAGCCAAGATAACGGCGGTTCAGATACGCAGTATTTT
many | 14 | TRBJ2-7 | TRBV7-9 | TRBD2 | CASSFSSGPYEQYF | TGTGCCAGCAGCTTCTCTAGCGGCCCCTACGAGCAGTACTTC
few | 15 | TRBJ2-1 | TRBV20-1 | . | CSARDRVPAFNEQFF | TGCAGTGCTAGAGATCGAGTGCCGGCATTCAATGAGCAGTTCTTC
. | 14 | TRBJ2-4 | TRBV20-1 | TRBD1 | CSARAGQGPNIQYF | TGCAGTGCTAGGGCGGGACAGGGCCCGAACATTCAGTACTTC
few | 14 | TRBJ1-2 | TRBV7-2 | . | CASTSRGSGSGYTF | TGTGCCAGCACCTCCCGAGGCTCGGGGAGTGGCTACACCTTC
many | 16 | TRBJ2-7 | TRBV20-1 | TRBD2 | CSAKGLAGAQSYEQYF | TGCAGTGCTAAGGGACTAGCGGGAGCCCAATCCTACGAGCAGTACTTC
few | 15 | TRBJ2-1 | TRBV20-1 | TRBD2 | CSARGTREGRIEQFF | TGCAGTGCTAGAGGCACGCGGGAGGGCCGGATTGAGCAGTTCTTC
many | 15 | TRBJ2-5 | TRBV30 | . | CAWSVPGSLLETQYF | TGTGCCTGGAGTGTGCCGGGCAGTCTACTGGAGACCCAGTACTTC
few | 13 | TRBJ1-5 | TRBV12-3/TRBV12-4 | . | CASSFQRNQPQHF | TGTGCCAGCAGTTTCCAGAGGAATCAGCCCCAGCATTTT
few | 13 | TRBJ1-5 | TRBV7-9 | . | CASSLEVSGPQHF | TGTGCCAGCAGCTTAGAAGTTTCGGGGCCCCAGCATTTT
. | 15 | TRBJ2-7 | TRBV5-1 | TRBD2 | CATKSGTSASYEQYF | TGCGCCACCAAATCCGGGACTAGCGCTTCCTACGAGCAGTACTTC
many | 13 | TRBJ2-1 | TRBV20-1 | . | CSARDEGLDEQFF | TGCAGTGCTAGAGATGAAGGGTTGGATGAGCAGTTCTTC
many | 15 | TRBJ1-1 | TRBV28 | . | CASSLFWGGNTEAFF | TGTGCCAGCAGTTTATTTTGGGGGGGGAACACTGAAGCTTTCTTT
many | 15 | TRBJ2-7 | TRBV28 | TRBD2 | CASSGTSGTRYEQYF | TGTGCCAGCAGCGGGACTAGCGGGACCCGCTACGAGCAGTACTTC
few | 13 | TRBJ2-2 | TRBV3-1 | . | CASSQGRIGELFF | TGTGCCAGCAGCCAAGGTAGAATCGGGGAGCTGTTTTTT
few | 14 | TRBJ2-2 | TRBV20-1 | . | CSASQGIKTGELFF | TGCAGTGCTAGTCAGGGAATAAAAACCGGGGAGCTGTTTTTT
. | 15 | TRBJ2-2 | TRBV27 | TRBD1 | CASSFRQGDTGELFF | TGTGCCAGCAGTTTTAGACAGGGGGACACCGGGGAGCTGTTTTTT
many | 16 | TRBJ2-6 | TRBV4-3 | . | CASSQGGKSGANVLTF | TGCGCCAGCAGCCAAGGTGGGAAGTCTGGGGCCAACGTCCTGACTTTC
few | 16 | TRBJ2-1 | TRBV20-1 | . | CSARDLTRDIYNEQFF | TGCAGTGCTAGAGATCTTACGCGGGACATATACAATGAGCAGTTCTTC
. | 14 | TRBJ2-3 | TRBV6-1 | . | CASSQGRRYDTQYF | TGTGCCAGCAGCCAAGGGCGGCGGTACGATACGCAGTATTTT